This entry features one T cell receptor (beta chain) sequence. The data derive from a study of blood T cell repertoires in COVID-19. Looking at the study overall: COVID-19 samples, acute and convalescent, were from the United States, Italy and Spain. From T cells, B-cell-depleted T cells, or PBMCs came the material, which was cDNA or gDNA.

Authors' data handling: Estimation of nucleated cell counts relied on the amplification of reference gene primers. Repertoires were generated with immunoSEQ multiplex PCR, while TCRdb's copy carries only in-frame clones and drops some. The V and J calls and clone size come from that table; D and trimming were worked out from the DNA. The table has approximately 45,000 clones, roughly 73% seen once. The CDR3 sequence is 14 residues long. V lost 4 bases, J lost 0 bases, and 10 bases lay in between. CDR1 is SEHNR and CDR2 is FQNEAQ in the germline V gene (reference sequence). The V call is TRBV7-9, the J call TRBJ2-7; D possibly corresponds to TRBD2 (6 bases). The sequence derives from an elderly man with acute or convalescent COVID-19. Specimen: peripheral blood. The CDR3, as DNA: TGTGCCAGCAGCTCCGGAGGGTTCTCCTACGAGCAGTACTTC. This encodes CASSSGGFSYEQYF.